This entry lists 25 T cell receptor beta chains sequenced from one sample in a study of technical replicates of blood from several donors. The table came from immunoSEQ multiplex PCR; TCRdb's copy has only in-frame clones and leaves some out. Here the sample spans tens of thousands of clones, just over 90% being singletons. Sequencing was performed on T cells isolated from PBMCs. Receptor source: a human donor in good health.

This clone was seen only once. The chain joins TRBV7-6 to TRBJ2-2; D ambiguous. The CDR3 is 13 amino acids. Deletions cut 0 bases from V and 5 bases from J, with 4 bases between. Germline V gives CDR1 SGHVS, CDR2 FNYEAQ. The CDR3 DNA reads TGTGCCAGCAGCTTAGCGCGAACCGGGGAGCTGTTTTTT. Its protein is CASSLARTGELFF.

This chain links TRBV29-1 with TRBJ2-7, with 7 bases lining up with TRBD1. CDR3 size: 13 residues. Germline CDR1 and CDR2: SQVTM and ANQGSEA. J lost 2 bases, V lost 7 bases, and 8 bases had no gene match. In DNA form, the CDR3 reads TGCAGCGCGCGCGACAGGGCAGCCTACGAGCAGTACTTC. Protein: CSARDRAAYEQYF.

This clone was seen only a few times. J is TRBJ1-5 and V is TRBV16; 7 bases are shared with TRBD1. V lost 7 bases to trimming and J lost 5 bases; unmatched junction nucleotides: 5. CDR3 size: 13 residues. Looked up from germline, CDR1 is KGHSY and CDR2 is FQNENV. The CDR3 spells CASTDRAHQPQHF. The CDR3, as DNA: TGTGCCAGCACCGACAGGGCCCATCAGCCCCAGCATTTT.

This sequence joins TRBV6-5 and TRBJ2-5, with TRBD1 identical over 8 bases. Germline V gene lookup returns CDR1 MNHEY and CDR2 SVGAGI. Germline trimming cut 2 bases from V and 2 bases from J; bases unmatched to any gene: 4. The CDR3 runs 15 residues. The CDR3 loop reads CASSYGQGPQETQYF. As DNA, the CDR3 is TGTGCCAGCAGTTACGGACAGGGTCCACAAGAGACCCAGTACTTC.

This rearrangement joins TRBV27 to TRBJ1-1, with D maybe TRBD1 (6 bases). Looked up from germline, CDR1 is MNHEY and CDR2 is SMNVEV (reference sequence). V lost 4 bases and J lost 3, with 15 bases in between. This CDR3 is built from 15 residues. CDR3 bases: TGTGCCAGCAGTTCCGCCCACAGGGTCCACACTGAAGCTTTCTTT. It encodes CASSSAHRVHTEAFF.

The rearrangement uses TRBV7-5 and TRBJ2-5; the table gives TRBD2 as D, unverified against the DNA. TRBV7-5 is a recognized pseudogene. The CDR3 has 16 amino acids. CDR3 protein: CVRSPGTSGDQETQYF. The CDR3 bases are TGTGTCAGAAGCCCTGGGACTAGCGGGGACCAAGAGACCCAGTACTTC.

A word on this clone: Within the sample, other DNA sequences also encode this same CDR3. This chain joins TRBV20-1 and TRBJ1-2; no reliable D call. Between the trimmed V and J ends, which lost 5 bases and 4 bases, there was a span of 8 bases. The CDR3 is 11 amino acids. CDR1 and CDR2 (germline): DFQATT, SNEGSKA (reference sequence). The CDR3 sequence: CSASRGYGYTF. CDR3 bases: TGCAGTGCTTCTCGGGGCTATGGCTACACCTTC.

The chain uses TRBV7-8 and TRBJ1-4; 7 bases line up with TRBD1. This CDR3 is built from 15 residues. After removal of 6 bases from V and 6 bases from J, the junction contained 10 bases not matched to a gene. Germline CDR1 SGHVS, CDR2 FQNEAQ. The CDR3 loop reads CASRFTGATDEKLFF. Here the CDR3 DNA reads TGTGCCAGCAGATTTACAGGGGCGACTGATGAAAAACTGTTTTTT.

The chain joins TRBV11-1 to TRBJ2-1, with a tentative D call TRBD2 (5 bases). This CDR3 is 14 amino acids long. Germline V gene lookup returns CDR1 SGHAT and CDR2 FQDESV (reference sequence). Trimming removed 3 bases from V and 12 bases from J, with 18 bases in between. CDR3 sequence (DNA): TGTGCCAGCAGCTTTGGTAGGGAGTTCGTTGGGCAGTTCTTC. It is translated as CASSFGREFVGQFF.

The CDR3 is CASSERQGAANTEAFF. The CDR3 bases are TGCGCCAGCAGCGAGAGACAGGGGGCGGCGAACACTGAAGCTTTCTTT. The chain carries TRBV5-1 and TRBJ1-1, with TRBD1 matching over 10 bases. The CDR3 has 16 amino acids. Losses at the gene ends were 4 bases for V and 1 base for J; bases not matched to a gene: 7. Germline CDR1 is SGHRS and CDR2 is YFSETQ.

The genes are TRBV4-1 and TRBJ1-1; a possible D gene is TRBD1 (6 bases). Trimming took 1 base from V and 2 from J, leaving 14 bases between them. Germline V lookup: CDR1 MGHRA, CDR2 YSYEKL. CDR3 length equals 16 residues. The CDR3 coding sequence is TGCGCCAGCAGCCAAGGGAGGGGGGGCCCCAACACTGAAGCTTTCTTT. Translating it yields CASSQGRGGPNTEAFF.

This rearrangement joins TRBV15 to TRBJ2-7, with TRBD1 matching over 10 bases. V lost 2 bases and J lost 7; bases outside the gene matches: 8. CDR3 length: 15 residues. Germline CDR1 and CDR2: LNHNV and YYDKDF (reference sequence). Here the CDR3 DNA reads TGTGCCACCAGCAGAAAATCGGGACAGGGGTGGGAGCAGTACTTC. Translation: CATSRKSGQGWEQYF.

The chain uses TRBV4-2 and TRBJ2-1, with TRBD2 matching 8 bases. CDR3 length: 14 amino acids. The J segment lost 9 bases and the V segment lost 2 bases, leaving 6 bases of the junction unmatched. CDR1 LGHNA and CDR2 YNFKEQ come from the germline V gene. The CDR3 coding sequence is TGTGCCAGCAGCCAACCGGGGACTAGTACTGAGCAGTTCTTC. Translating it yields CASSQPGTSTEQFF.

The V call is TRBV9, the J call TRBJ2-4, with TRBD1 identical over 10 bases. Germline-derived CDR1 and CDR2 are SGDLS and YYNGEE. The CDR3 totals 17 residues. The trim removed 4 bases at V and 9 bases at J, leaving 16 bases unmatched. The CDR3 protein is CASSPRGGQGLRSIQYF. Written as DNA, the CDR3 is TGTGCCAGCAGCCCCCGTGGGGGACAGGGGCTTAGGAGCATTCAGTACTTC.

The CDR3 DNA sequence: TGTGCCAGCGTTGGGAGGACGGGACATTCACCCCTCCACTTT. Amino acid sequence: CASVGRTGHSPLHF. The chain employs TRBV27 and TRBJ1-6; the D gene is possibly TRBD1 (5 bases). V lost 8 bases and J 8 bases, leaving 16 bases between the germline ends. Germline loops: CDR1 MNHEY, CDR2 SMNVEV (reference sequence). The CDR3 is 14 residues long.

This clone is a singleton in its sample. The gene calls are TRBV19 and TRBJ2-2; D not certain. The V end lost 4 bases, the J end lost 8 bases, and 11 bases lay between the germline ends. The CDR3 covers 13 residues. CDR1 and CDR2 from the germline V gene are LNHDA and SQIVND (reference sequence). CDR3 region: CASSNSSPGELFF. CDR3 coding DNA: TGTGCCAGTAGTAACTCGAGCCCTGGGGAGCTGTTTTTT.

This sequence joins TRBV28 and TRBJ2-7; 7 positions match TRBD2. The trim removed 9 bases at V and 0 bases at J, leaving 2 bases unmatched. This CDR3 is built from 12 residues. Per the germline V gene, CDR1 is MDHEN and CDR2 is SYDVKM. The CDR3 is CASSGFSYEQYF. In nucleotides, the CDR3 is TGTGCCAGTAGCGGGTTCTCCTACGAGCAGTACTTC.

The V and J genes are TRBV29-1 and TRBJ1-4; unclear D gene. V shed 4 bases and J shed 4 bases, with 16 bases lying between them. The germline V gene encodes CDR1 SQVTM and CDR2 ANQGSEA. The CDR3 extends over 15 amino acids. For the CDR3, the DNA is TGCAGCGTTGCGCGGAGGCCAGACCTTAATGAAAAACTGTTTTTT. It is translated as CSVARRPDLNEKLFF.

This clone was observed once. The chain combines TRBV30 with TRBJ2-1; D may be TRBD2 (6 bases). Germline V CDR1 and CDR2: GTSNPN, SVGIG (reference sequence). The CDR3 covers 15 residues. The V end lost 0 bases, the J end lost 1 base, and 10 bases lay between the germline ends. CDR3 sequence (DNA): TGTGCCTGGAGTGTAGGAGGGTCTTCCTACAATGAGCAGTTCTTC. This sequence encodes CAWSVGGSSYNEQFF. Full variable domain (outside the CDR3, taken from reference TRBV30 and TRBJ2-1): SQTIHQWPATLVQPVGSPLSLECTVEGTSNPNLYWYRQAAGRGLQLLFYSVGIGQISSEVPQNLSASRPQDRQFILSSKKLLLSDSGFYLCAWSVGGSSYNEQFFGPGTRLTVL.

V and J are TRBV19 and TRBJ1-2; possible D gene TRBD1, 6 bases. CDR1 and CDR2 from the germline V gene are LNHDA and SQIVND (reference sequence). V was cut by 4 bases and J by 6 bases, with 9 bases left in between. The CDR3 has 12 residues. The CDR3 nucleotides read TGTGCCAGTAGTACGAGGACAGATGGCTACACCTTC. Translation: CASSTRTDGYTF.

The V gene is TRBV7-9, the J gene TRBJ2-1; 7 nucleotides line up with TRBD2. The CDR3 covers 19 residues. CDR1 SEHNR and CDR2 FQNEAQ come from the germline V gene (reference sequence). V gave up 1 base and J gave up 0 bases; unmatched junction bases: 12. The CDR3: CASSLGPAGPQSSYNEQFF. In DNA form, the CDR3 reads TGTGCCAGCAGCTTAGGGCCAGCGGGGCCCCAGAGCTCCTACAATGAGCAGTTCTTC. The full variable domain, its missing parts supplied by reference TRBV7-9 and TRBJ2-1, is DTGVSQNPRHKITKRGQNVTFRCDPISEHNRLYWYRQTLGQGPEFLTYFQNEAQLEKSRLLSDRFSAERPKGSFSTLEIQRTEQGDSAMYLCASSLGPAGPQSSYNEQFFGPGTRLTVL.

The J gene is TRBJ2-5, the V gene TRBV5-1, with unresolved D. Trimming removed 0 bases from V and 5 bases from J, with 8 bases in between. This CDR3 is 13 amino acids long. Germline CDR1 SGHRS, CDR2 YFSETQ. Here the CDR3 DNA reads TGCGCCAGCAGCTTGGAGCTGGTGGAGACCCAGTACTTC. Translation: CASSLELVETQYF. Drawing the rest from reference TRBV5-1 and TRBJ2-5, the complete variable domain is KAGVTQTPRYLIKTRGQQVTLSCSPISGHRSVSWYQQTPGQGLQFLFEYFSETQRNKGNFPGRFSGRQFSNSRSEMNVSTLELGDSALYLCASSLELVETQYFGPGTRLLVL.

The chain joins TRBV6-5 to TRBJ1-2, with D possibly TRBD1 on 5 matching bases. V was pared by 0 bases and J by 4 bases, with 9 bases between. The CDR3 length is 14 residues. Germline V lookup: CDR1 MNHEY, CDR2 SVGAGI. The CDR3 DNA sequence: TGTGCCAGCAGTTACTCCCAGGGCAGCTATGGCTACACCTTC. Its protein is CASSYSQGSYGYTF.

The V and J genes are TRBV18 and TRBJ1-1, with a possible D match to TRBD1 (6 bases). CDR1 is KGHSH, CDR2 LQKENI, per germline. The germline V and J ends were trimmed by 1 base and 6 bases, with 21 bases remaining between them. This CDR3 has 17 amino acids. In nucleotides, the CDR3 is TGTGCCAGCTCACCACTCTTGCCACAGGGCGGTTTCTCTGAAGCTTTCTTT. As protein: CASSPLLPQGGFSEAFF. Combining the CDR3 with reference TRBV18 and TRBJ1-1 gives the whole variable domain NAGVMQNPRHLVRRRGQEARLRCSPMKGHSHVYWYRQLPEEGLKFMVYLQKENIIDESGMPKERFSAEFPKEGPSILRIQQVVRGDSAAYFCASSPLLPQGGFSEAFFGQGTRLTVV.

J is TRBJ1-1 and V is TRBV5-1; D might be TRBD1 (6 bases). This CDR3 is built from 15 residues. Germline V lookup: CDR1 SGHRS, CDR2 YFSETQ. Deletions cut 2 bases from V and 2 bases from J, with 13 bases between. This CDR3 is CASSFGDTPNTEAFF. CDR3 DNA sequence: TGCGCCAGCAGCTTTGGGGACACCCCAAACACTGAAGCTTTCTTT.